The source of this TCR beta chain is a study of glioma-infiltrating T cells after dendritic cell vaccination. The germline V and J ends were trimmed by 4 bases and 6 bases, with 22 bases remaining between them. CDR3 size: 16 residues. From germline, CDR1 is SGHKS and CDR2 YYEKEE (reference sequence). Amplification used 60 V beta primers and 13 J beta primers. Produced via immunoSEQ multiplex PCR; TCRdb's table is partial and in-frame only. The sample consists of 95,000 to 110,000 clones, 81% of them appearing once. This rearrangement joins TRBV5-5 to TRBJ1-2; the D gene is possibly TRBD1 (5 bases). This sequence was found in a human donor with glioblastoma. Sequences were derived from blood, sampled before dendritic cell vaccination. This CDR3 reads CASSQGLGTGLHGYTF. DNA for the CDR3: TGTGCCAGCAGCCAGGGTCTGGGCACCGGTTTACATGGCTACACCTTC. The entire variable domain, with the rest obtained from reference TRBV5-5 and TRBJ1-2, is as follows: DAGVTQSPTHLIKTRGQQVTLRCSPISGHKSVSWYQQVLGQGPQFIFQYYEKEERGRGNFPDRFSARQFPNYSSELNVNALLLGDSALYLCASSQGLGTGLHGYTFGSGTRLTVV.